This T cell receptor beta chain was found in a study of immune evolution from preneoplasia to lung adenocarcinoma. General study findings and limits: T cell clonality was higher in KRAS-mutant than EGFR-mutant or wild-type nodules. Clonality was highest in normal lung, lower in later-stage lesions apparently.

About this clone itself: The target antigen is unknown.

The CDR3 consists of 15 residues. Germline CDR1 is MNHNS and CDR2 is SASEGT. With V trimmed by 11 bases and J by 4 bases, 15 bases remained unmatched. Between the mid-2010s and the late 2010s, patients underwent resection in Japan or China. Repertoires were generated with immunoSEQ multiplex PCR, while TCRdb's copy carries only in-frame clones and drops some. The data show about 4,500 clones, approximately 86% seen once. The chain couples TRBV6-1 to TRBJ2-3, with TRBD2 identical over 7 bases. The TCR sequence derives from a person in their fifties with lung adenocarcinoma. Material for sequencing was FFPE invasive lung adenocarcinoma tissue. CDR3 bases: TGTGCCCTCAGGGTCCGCCAGGCGGGGGCAGATACGCAGTATTTT. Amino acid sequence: CALRVRQAGADTQYF.